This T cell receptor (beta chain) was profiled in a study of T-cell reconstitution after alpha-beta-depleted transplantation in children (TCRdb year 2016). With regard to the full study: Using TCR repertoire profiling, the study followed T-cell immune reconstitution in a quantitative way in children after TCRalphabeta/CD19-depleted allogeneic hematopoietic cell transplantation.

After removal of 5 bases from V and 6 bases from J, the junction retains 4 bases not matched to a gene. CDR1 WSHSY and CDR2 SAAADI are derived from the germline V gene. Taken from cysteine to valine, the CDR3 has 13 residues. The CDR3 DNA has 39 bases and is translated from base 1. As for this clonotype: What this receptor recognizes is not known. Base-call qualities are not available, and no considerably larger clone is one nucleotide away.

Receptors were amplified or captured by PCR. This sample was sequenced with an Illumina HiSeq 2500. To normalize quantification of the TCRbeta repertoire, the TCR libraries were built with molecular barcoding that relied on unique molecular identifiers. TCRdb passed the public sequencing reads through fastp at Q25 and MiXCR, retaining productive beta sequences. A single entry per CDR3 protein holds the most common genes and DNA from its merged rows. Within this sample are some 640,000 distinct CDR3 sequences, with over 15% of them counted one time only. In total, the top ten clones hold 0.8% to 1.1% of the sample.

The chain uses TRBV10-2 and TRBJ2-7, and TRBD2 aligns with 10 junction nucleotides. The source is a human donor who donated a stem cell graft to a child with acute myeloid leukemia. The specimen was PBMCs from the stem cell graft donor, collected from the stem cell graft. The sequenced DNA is TGCGCCAGCAGTACCGGGACTAGCGTCGAGCAGTACGTC. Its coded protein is CASSTGTSVEQYV.